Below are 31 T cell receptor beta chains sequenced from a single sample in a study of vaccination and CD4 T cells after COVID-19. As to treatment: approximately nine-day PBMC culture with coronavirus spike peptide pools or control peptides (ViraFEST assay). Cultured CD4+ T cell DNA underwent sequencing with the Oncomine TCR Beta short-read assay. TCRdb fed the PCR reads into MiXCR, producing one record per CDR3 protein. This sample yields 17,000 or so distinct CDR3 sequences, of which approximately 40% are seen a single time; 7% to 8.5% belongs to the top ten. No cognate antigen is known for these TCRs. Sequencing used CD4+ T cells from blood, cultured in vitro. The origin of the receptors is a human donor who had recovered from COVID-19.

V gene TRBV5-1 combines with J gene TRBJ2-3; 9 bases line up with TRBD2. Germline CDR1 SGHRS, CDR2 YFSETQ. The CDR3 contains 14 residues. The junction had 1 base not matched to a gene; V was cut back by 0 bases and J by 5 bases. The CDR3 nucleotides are TGCGCCAGCAGCTTGGGAGCGGGAGGAGATACGCAGTATTTT. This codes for CASSLGAGGDTQYF.

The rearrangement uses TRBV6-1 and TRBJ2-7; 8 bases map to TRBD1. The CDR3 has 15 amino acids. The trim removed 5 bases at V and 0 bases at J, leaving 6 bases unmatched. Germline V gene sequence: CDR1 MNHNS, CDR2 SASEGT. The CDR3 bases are TGTGCCAGCAGTACAGGGGGTATTAGCTCCTACGAGCAGTACTTC. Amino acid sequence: CASSTGGISSYEQYF.

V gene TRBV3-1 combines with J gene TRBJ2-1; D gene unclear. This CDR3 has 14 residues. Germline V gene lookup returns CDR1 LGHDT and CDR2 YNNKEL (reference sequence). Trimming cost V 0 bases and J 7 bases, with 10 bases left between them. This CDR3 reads CASSQEVSGNEQFF. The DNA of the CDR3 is TGTGCCAGCAGCCAAGAAGTGTCGGGTAATGAGCAGTTCTTC.

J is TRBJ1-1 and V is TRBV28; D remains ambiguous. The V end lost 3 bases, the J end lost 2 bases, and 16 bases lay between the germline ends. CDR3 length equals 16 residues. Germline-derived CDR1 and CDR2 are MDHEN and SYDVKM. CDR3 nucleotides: TGTGCCAGCAGTTTTGCCCGATTCGGGGTTAACACTGAAGCTTTCTTT. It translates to CASSFARFGVNTEAFF. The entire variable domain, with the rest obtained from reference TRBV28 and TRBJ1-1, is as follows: DVKVTQSSRYLVKRTGEKVFLECVQDMDHENMFWYRQDPGLGLRLIYFSYDVKMKEKGDIPEGYSVSREKKERFSLILESASTNQTSMYLCASSFARFGVNTEAFFGQGTRLTVV.

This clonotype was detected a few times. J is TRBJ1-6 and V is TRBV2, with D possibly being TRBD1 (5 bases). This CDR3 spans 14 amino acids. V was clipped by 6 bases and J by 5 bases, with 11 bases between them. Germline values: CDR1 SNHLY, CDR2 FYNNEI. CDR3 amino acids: CASRIGTHNSPLHF. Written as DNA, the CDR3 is TGTGCCAGCAGGATTGGGACGCATAATTCACCCCTCCACTTT.

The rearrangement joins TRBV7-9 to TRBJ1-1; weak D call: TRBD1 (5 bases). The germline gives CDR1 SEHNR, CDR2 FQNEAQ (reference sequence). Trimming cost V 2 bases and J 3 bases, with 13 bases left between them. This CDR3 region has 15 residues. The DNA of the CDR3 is TGTGCCAGCAGCTTATGGGGGACGGAGGACACTGAAGCTTTCTTT. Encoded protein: CASSLWGTEDTEAFF. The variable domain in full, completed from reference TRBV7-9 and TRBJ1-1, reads DTGVSQNPRHKITKRGQNVTFRCDPISEHNRLYWYRQTLGQGPEFLTYFQNEAQLEKSRLLSDRFSAERPKGSFSTLEIQRTEQGDSAMYLCASSLWGTEDTEAFFGQGTRLTVV.

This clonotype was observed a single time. CDR3 sequence: CASSQSSEKLFF. The CDR3 DNA follows: TGTGCCAGCAGCCAAAGTAGTGAAAAACTGTTTTTT. This chain joins TRBV28 and TRBJ1-4; D gene ambiguous. V lost 6 bases to trimming and J lost 7 bases, with 9 bases between them. The germline V gene encodes CDR1 MDHEN and CDR2 SYDVKM. The CDR3 totals 12 residues.

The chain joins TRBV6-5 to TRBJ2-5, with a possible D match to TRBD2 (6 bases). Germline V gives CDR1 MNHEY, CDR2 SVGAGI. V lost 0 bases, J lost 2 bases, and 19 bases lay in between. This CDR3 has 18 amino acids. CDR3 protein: CASSYSSGLRTFQETQYF. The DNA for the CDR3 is TGTGCCAGCAGTTACTCTTCGGGACTCCGAACCTTTCAAGAGACCCAGTACTTC.

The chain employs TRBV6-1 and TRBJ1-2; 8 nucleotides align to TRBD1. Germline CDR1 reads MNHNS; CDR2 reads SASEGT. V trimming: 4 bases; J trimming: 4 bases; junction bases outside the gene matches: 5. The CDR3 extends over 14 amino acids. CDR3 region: CASSGGQGTYGYTF. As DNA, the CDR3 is TGTGCCAGCAGTGGAGGACAGGGAACCTATGGCTACACCTTC.

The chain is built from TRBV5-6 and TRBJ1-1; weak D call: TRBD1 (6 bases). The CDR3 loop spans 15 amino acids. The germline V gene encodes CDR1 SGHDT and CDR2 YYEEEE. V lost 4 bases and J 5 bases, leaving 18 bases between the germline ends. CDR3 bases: TGTGCCAGCAGCGCAGGGGAGAGGTTTATTACTGAAGCTTTCTTT. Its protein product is CASSAGERFITEAFF.

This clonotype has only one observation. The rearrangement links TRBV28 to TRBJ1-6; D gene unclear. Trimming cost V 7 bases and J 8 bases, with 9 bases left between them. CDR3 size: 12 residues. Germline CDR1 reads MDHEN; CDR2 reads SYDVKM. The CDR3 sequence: CASKSLHSPLHF. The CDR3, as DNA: TGTGCCAGCAAATCTCTCCATTCACCCCTCCACTTT.

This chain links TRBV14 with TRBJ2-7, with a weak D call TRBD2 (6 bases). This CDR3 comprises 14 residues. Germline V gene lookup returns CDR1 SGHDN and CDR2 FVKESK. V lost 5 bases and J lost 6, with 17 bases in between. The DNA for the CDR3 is TGTGCCAGCAGCTACCCCACCCAGGGAGGCGAGCAGTACTTC. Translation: CASSYPTQGGEQYF.

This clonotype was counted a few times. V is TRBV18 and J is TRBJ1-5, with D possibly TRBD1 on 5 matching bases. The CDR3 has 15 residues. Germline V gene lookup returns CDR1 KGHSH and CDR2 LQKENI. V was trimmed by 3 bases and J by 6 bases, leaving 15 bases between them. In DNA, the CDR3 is TGTGCCAGCTCACCCGTGGGGGAGGGAGGTCAGCCCCAGCATTTT. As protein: CASSPVGEGGQPQHF.

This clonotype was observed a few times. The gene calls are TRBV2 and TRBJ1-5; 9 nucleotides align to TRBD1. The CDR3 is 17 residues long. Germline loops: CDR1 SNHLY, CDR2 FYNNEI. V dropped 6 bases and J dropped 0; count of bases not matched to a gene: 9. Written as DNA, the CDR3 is TGTGCCAGCAGGGGGACAGGGAGCAAGTATAGCAATCAGCCCCAGCATTTT. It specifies CASRGTGSKYSNQPQHF.

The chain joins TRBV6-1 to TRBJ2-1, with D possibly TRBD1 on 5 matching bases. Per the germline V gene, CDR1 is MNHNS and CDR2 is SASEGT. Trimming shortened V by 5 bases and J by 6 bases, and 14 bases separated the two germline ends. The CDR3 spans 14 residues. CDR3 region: CASSPLGPSNEQFF. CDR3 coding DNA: TGTGCCAGCAGTCCCTTGGGGCCGAGCAATGAGCAGTTCTTC.

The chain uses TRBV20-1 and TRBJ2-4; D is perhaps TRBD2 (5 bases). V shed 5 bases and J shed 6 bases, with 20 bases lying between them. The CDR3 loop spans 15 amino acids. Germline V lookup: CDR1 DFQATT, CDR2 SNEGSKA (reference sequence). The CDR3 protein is CSAPLRRGVVNIQYF. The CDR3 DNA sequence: TGCAGTGCTCCCCTGCGCCGGGGAGTGGTAAACATTCAGTACTTC.

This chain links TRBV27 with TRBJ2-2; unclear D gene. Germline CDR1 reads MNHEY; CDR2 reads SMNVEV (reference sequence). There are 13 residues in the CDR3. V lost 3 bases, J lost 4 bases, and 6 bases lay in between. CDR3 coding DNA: TGTGCCAGCAGTTTTCGGAGCACCGGGGAGCTGTTTTTT. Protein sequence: CASSFRSTGELFF.

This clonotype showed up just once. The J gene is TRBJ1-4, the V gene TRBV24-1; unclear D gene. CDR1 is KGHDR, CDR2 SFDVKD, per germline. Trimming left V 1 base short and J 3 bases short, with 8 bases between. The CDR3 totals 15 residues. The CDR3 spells CATSDFRDANEKLFF. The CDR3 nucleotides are TGTGCCACCAGTGATTTCCGGGATGCTAATGAAAAACTGTTTTTT.

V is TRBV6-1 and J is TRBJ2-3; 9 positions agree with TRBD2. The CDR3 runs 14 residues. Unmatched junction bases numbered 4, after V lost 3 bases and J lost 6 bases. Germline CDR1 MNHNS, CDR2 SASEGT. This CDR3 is CASSEREGRDTQYF. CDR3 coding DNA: TGTGCCAGCAGTGAGCGGGAGGGCCGGGATACGCAGTATTTT.

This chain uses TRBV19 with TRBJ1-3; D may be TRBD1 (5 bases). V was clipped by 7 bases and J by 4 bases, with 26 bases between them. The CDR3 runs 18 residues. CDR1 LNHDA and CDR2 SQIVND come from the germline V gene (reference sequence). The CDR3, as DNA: TGTGCCAGTACCCATATCAGAACCGCCCAGGGCTCGGGAAACACCATATATTTT. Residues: CASTHIRTAQGSGNTIYF.

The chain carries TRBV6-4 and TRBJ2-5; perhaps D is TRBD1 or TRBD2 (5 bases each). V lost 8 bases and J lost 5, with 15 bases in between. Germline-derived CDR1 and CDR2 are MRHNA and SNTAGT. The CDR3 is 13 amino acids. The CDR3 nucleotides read TGTGCCAGCGCCCGGATGGGGGTGGAGACCCAGTACTTC. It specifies CASARMGVETQYF.

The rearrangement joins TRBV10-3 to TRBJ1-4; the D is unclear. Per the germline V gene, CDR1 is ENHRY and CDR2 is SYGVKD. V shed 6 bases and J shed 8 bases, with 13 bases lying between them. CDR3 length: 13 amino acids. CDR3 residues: CAISEREDEKLFF. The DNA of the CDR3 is TGTGCCATCAGCGAAAGGGAGGACGAAAAACTGTTTTTT.

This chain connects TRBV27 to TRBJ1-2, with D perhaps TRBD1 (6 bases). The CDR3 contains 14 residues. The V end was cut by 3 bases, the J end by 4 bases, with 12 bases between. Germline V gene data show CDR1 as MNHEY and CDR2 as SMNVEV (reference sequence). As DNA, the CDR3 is TGTGCCAGCAGTTTTCGACAGGCTAGCTATGGCTACACCTTC. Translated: CASSFRQASYGYTF.

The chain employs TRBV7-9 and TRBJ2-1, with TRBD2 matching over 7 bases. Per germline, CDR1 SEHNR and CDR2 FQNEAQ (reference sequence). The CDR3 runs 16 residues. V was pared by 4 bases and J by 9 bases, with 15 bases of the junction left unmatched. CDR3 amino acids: CASSSPPRKTSSEQFF. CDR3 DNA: TGTGCCAGCAGCTCCCCCCCTAGAAAGACTAGCTCTGAGCAGTTCTTC.

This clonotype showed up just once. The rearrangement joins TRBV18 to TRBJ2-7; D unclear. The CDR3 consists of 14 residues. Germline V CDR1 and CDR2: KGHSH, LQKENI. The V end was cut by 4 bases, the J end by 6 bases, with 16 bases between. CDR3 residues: CASSLTPAGGEQYF. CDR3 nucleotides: TGTGCCAGCTCACTAACTCCTGCCGGTGGCGAGCAGTACTTC.

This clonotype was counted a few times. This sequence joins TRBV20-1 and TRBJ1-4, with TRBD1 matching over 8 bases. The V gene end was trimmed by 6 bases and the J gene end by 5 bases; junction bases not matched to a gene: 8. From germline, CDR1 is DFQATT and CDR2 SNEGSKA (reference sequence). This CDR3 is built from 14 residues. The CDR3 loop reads CSAEQGAGNEKLFF. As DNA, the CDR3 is TGCAGTGCCGAGCAGGGGGCGGGAAATGAAAAACTGTTTTTT.

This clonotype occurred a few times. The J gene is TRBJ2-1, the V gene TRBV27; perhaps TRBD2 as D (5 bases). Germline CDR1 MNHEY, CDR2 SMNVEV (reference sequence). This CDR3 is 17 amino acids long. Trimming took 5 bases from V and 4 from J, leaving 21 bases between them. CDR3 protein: CASSPVQRRVTYNEQFF. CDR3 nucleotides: TGTGCCAGCAGTCCTGTTCAGCGGCGGGTAACTTACAATGAGCAGTTCTTC.

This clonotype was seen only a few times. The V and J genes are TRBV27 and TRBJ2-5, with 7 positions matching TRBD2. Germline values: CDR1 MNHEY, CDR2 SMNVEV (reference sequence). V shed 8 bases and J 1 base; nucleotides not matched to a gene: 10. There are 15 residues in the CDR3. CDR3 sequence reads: CASPYEGGTQETQYF. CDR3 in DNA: TGTGCCAGCCCATATGAGGGAGGGACCCAAGAGACCCAGTACTTC.

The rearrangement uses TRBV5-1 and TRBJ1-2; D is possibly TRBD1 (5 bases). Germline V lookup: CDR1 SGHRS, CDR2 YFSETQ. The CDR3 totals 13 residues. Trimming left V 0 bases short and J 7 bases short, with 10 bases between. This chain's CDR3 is CASSLDAGSGYTF. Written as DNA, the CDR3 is TGCGCCAGCAGCTTGGATGCAGGGTCTGGCTACACCTTC.

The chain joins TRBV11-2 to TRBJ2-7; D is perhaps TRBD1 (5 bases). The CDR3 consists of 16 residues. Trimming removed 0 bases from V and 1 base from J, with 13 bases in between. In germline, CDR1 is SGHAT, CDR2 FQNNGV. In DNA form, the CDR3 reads TGTGCCAGCAGCTTAGAAACCCCAGACAGTTCCTACGAGCAGTACTTC. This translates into CASSLETPDSSYEQYF. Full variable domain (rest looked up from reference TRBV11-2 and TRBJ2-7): EAGVAQSPRYKIIEKRQSVAFWCNPISGHATLYWYQQILGQGPKLLIQFQNNGVVDDSQLPKDRFSAERLKGVDSTLKIQPAKLEDSAVYLCASSLETPDSSYEQYFGPGTRLTVT.

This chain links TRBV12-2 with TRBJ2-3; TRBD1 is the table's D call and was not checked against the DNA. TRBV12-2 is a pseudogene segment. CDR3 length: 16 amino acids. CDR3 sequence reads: CASRLGGREITDTQYF. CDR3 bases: TGTGCAAGTCGCTTAGGTGGCAGGGAAATCACAGATACGCAGTATTTT.